One and the same sample provided the 27 T cell receptor beta chains below, sequenced in a study of breast tumors, draining lymph nodes, adjacent tissues. Samples came from axillary lymph nodes draining the breast cancer. Via MiXCR, TCRdb re-called the multiplex PCR reads, giving one row per CDR3 protein. The data hold around 290,000 distinct CDR3 sequences, with around 30% observed a single time. Specimen: axillary lymph node tissue. Source of these receptors: a female donor with breast cancer. Some clones in this sample may be carry-over from other donors' samples.

The gene calls are TRBV7-9 and TRBJ2-2, with 14 bases that match TRBD2. The CDR3 loop spans 17 amino acids. Germline-derived CDR1 and CDR2 are SEHNR and FQNEAQ (reference sequence). Germline trimming cut 5 bases from V and 6 bases from J; bases unmatched to any gene: 8. The CDR3 bases are TGTGCCAGCAGCCTGAACCCGGGACTAGCGGGAGCCGGGGAGCTGTTTTTT. This gives the protein CASSLNPGLAGAGELFF.

Many counts were recorded for this clonotype. The chain combines TRBV4-1 with TRBJ1-5; no firm D call. Trimming pared 1 base from V and 2 bases from J, leaving 12 bases between. The CDR3 has 16 residues. The germline CDR1 and CDR2 sequences are MGHRA and YSYEKL. CDR3 coding DNA: TGCGCCAGCAGCCAAGGTTCGGGGATAGGCAATCAGCCCCAGCATTTT. Amino acid sequence: CASSQGSGIGNQPQHF.

CDR3 region: CASSHGAGVTGELFF. DNA for the CDR3: TGTGCCAGCAGTCACGGGGCGGGAGTAACCGGGGAGCTGTTTTTT. V gene TRBV6-2 or TRBV6-3 combines with J gene TRBJ2-2, with 7 bases that match TRBD2. Germline V lookup: CDR1 MNHEY, CDR2 SVGEGT. The CDR3 is 15 residues long. Trimming cost V 5 bases and J 5 bases; bases outside gene matches: 8.

Many counts were recorded for this clonotype. The chain couples TRBV11-2 to TRBJ1-5; D is unclear. The CDR3 totals 15 residues. The germline V gene has CDR1 SGHAT and CDR2 FQNNGV. V shed 0 bases and J shed 3 bases, with 9 bases lying between them. CDR3 coding DNA: TGTGCCAGCAGCTTAGAGTATGGGTTCAATCAGCCCCAGCATTTT. Encoded protein: CASSLEYGFNQPQHF. The full variable domain, in which reference TRBV11-2 and TRBJ1-5 provide the parts outside the CDR3, is EAGVAQSPRYKIIEKRQSVAFWCNPISGHATLYWYQQILGQGPKLLIQFQNNGVVDDSQLPKDRFSAERLKGVDSTLKIQPAKLEDSAVYLCASSLEYGFNQPQHFGDGTRLSIL.

This clonotype was recorded a few times. The chain has TRBV6-6 and TRBJ2-5; 11 positions agree with TRBD1. V lost 6 bases to trimming and J lost 1 base; unmatched junction nucleotides: 10. Germline CDR1 MNHNY, CDR2 SVGAGI (reference sequence). The length of the CDR3 is 17 residues. CDR3: CASRLTAGTGGQETQYF. The DNA for the CDR3 is TGTGCCAGCAGACTTACAGCCGGGACAGGGGGCCAAGAGACCCAGTACTTC.

This clonotype was seen at least ten times. The CDR3 end shows no conserved phenylalanine or tryptophan, and so a read error is likely. The V gene is TRBV9, the J gene TRBJ2-5; D assignment may be TRBD1 or TRBD2 (5 bases each). The CDR3 length is 15 residues. Germline V lookup: CDR1 SGDLS, CDR2 YYNGEE. V lost 4 bases, J lost 0 bases, and 13 bases lay in between. DNA for the CDR3: TGTGCCAGCAGCTTGAGGGGAGCGTACCAAGAGACCCAGTACCTC. Protein: CASSLRGAYQETQYL.

This clonotype showed up many times. The V and J genes are TRBV20-1 and TRBJ2-3; D possibly corresponds to TRBD2 (6 bases). V lost 5 bases, J lost 3 bases, and 9 bases lay in between. The germline V gene encodes CDR1 DFQATT and CDR2 SNEGSKA (reference sequence). The CDR3 is made up of 12 amino acids. CDR3 nucleotides: TGCAGTGCTCGAGGACTAACAGATACGCAGTATTTT. Protein: CSARGLTDTQYF.

The table lists this clonotype with many counts. The V and J genes are TRBV7-2 and TRBJ2-7, with D hard to call. The CDR3 covers 14 residues. Germline lookup yields CDR1 SGHTA and CDR2 FQGNSA. With 3 bases removed from V and 7 bases from J, the gap between germline ends came to 16 bases. In DNA form, the CDR3 reads TGTGCCAGCAGCTTTCGTGGTTCTATGGGGGAGCAGTACTTC. This sequence encodes CASSFRGSMGEQYF.

In the case of this clonotype: Mismatch with germline at one junction end may stem from a read error. The J gene is TRBJ2-1, the V gene TRBV9, with TRBD1 identical over 9 bases. Germline V gene data show CDR1 as SGDLS and CDR2 as YYNGEE. This CDR3 comprises 15 residues. The CDR3 region has the DNA TGTGCCAGCAGCGTAACAGGGGGCGGTTACAATGAGCCGTTCTTC. It yields the protein CASSVTGGGYNEPFF.

This clonotype occurred a few times. This chain links TRBV28 with TRBJ2-5; a weak D match, TRBD1 (7 bases). V lost 5 bases to trimming and J lost 6 bases, with 16 bases between them. CDR1 MDHEN and CDR2 SYDVKM come from the germline V gene. The CDR3 length is 14 residues. CDR3 DNA sequence: TGTGCCAGCAGTACTACAGGGGACTGGAAGACCCAGTACTTC. Translation: CASSTTGDWKTQYF.

In its sample, this clonotype was seen a few times. The CDR3 ends on some other residue instead of the conserved phenylalanine or tryptophan, so this is likely a read error. The chain joins TRBV7-8 to TRBJ1-5; possible D gene TRBD1, 5 bases. This CDR3 has 18 residues. Germline CDR1 reads SGHVS; CDR2 reads FQNEAQ. V was trimmed by 4 bases and J by 5 bases, leaving 24 bases between them. The CDR3 loop is CASSSIGPPRARDQPQHS. The CDR3 nucleotides read TGTGCCAGCAGCTCTATAGGCCCACCCAGGGCGAGAGATCAGCCCCAGCATTCT.

This clonotype has only a few counts. A read error is possible here, since a much larger clone lies one base away. The CDR3 spells CASSLKLAGEAYEQYF. The CDR3 DNA sequence: TGTGCCAGCAGCTTAAAGTTAGCGGGAGAGGCCTACGAGCAGTACTTC. The chain carries TRBV11-2 and TRBJ2-7; 9 nucleotides line up with TRBD2. Trimming at V came to 2 bases and at J to 2 bases, leaving 7 bases not matched to a gene. The CDR3 sequence is 16 residues long. Germline V lookup: CDR1 SGHAT, CDR2 FQNNGV.

The sample holds many counts of this clonotype. The chain uses TRBV4-1 and TRBJ1-6; tentative D call: TRBD1 (6 bases). V gave up 4 bases and J gave up 9 bases, with 13 bases separating them. This CDR3 spans 14 amino acids. Germline V CDR1 and CDR2: MGHRA, YSYEKL. CDR3 bases: TGCGCCAGCAGCCGCTTACAGGGTCTTTCACCCCTCCACTTT. This translates into CASSRLQGLSPLHF.

This clonotype was seen repeatedly, ten times or more. The CDR3 region is CASSLTSGIDQFF. The CDR3 nucleotides are TGTGCCAGCAGCTTAACGTCAGGGATAGACCAGTTCTTC. V gene TRBV7-3 combines with J gene TRBJ2-1, with D possibly being TRBD1 (5 bases). Trimming shortened V by 0 bases and J by 13 bases, and 13 bases separated the two germline ends. Germline assignment: CDR1 SGHTA and CDR2 FQGTGA. The CDR3 runs to 13 residues.

This clonotype has a handful of counts. The gene calls are TRBV30 and TRBJ2-7; a weak D match, TRBD2 (5 bases). The CDR3 is 13 amino acids. Trimming stripped 4 bases from V and 2 bases from J, with 12 bases between. Per the germline V gene, CDR1 is GTSNPN and CDR2 is SVGIG (reference sequence). The DNA for the CDR3 is TGTGCCTGGAAACCCGGGATCCCCTACGAGCAGTACTTC. Residues: CAWKPGIPYEQYF.

This clonotype was seen a few times. The CDR3 coding sequence is TGTGCCAGCAGCTTAGTGCCCCCGGGACAGGGGGACACTGAAGCTTTCTTT. Residues: CASSLVPPGQGDTEAFF. This chain connects TRBV7-2 to TRBJ1-1, with 11 bases matching TRBD1. The CDR3 covers 17 residues. CDR1 is SGHTA and CDR2 is FQGNSA in the germline V gene. Trimming took 1 base from V and 3 from J; bases not matched to a gene: 7.

This clonotype was picked up many times. The DNA of the CDR3 is TGTGCCAGCAGCTTAAGCCGGGGCAACAATGAGCAGTTCTTC. Encoded protein: CASSLSRGNNEQFF. V usage is TRBV7-2 and J usage is TRBJ2-1; either TRBD1 or TRBD2 may supply D (5 bases each). The CDR3 runs to 14 residues. V gave up 2 bases and J gave up 5 bases, with 10 bases separating them. Germline CDR1 is SGHTA and CDR2 is FQGNSA.

This rearrangement joins TRBV5-5 to TRBJ2-5; 8 positions match TRBD2. The CDR3 is made up of 17 amino acids. Trimming cost V 3 bases and J 5 bases; bases outside gene matches: 15. From germline, CDR1 is SGHKS and CDR2 YYEKEE (reference sequence). Here the CDR3 DNA reads TGTGCCAGCAGCTCGATGGGACCAGCGGGAGAAGGGGAGACCCAGTACTTC. It codes for CASSSMGPAGEGETQYF.

This clonotype was found many times. V and J are TRBV20-1 and TRBJ2-7; 10 bases fit TRBD1. V was clipped by 1 base and J by 5 bases; unmatched bases: 8. CDR1 DFQATT and CDR2 SNEGSKA come from the germline V gene (reference sequence). This CDR3 is built from 15 residues. CDR3 loop: CSARVPGQGTNEQYF. The DNA for the CDR3 is TGCAGTGCTAGAGTACCGGGACAGGGGACTAACGAGCAGTACTTC.

Concerning this clonotype itself: This may come from a read error, since a much larger clone is one base off. The chain employs TRBV11-2 and TRBJ2-1; possible D gene TRBD1, 6 bases. Trimming pared 4 bases from V and 7 bases from J, leaving 23 bases between. Germline V gives CDR1 SGHAT, CDR2 FQNNGV. The CDR3 length is 17 residues. CDR3 sequence: CASSSVSGAYNRNEQFF. CDR3 nucleotides: TGTGCCAGCAGCTCAGTATCAGGGGCCTACAACCGTAATGAGCAGTTCTTC.

On this clonotype itself: This may come from a read error, since a much larger clone is one base off. This chain links TRBV10-3 with TRBJ1-5; 7 bases fit TRBD1. The CDR3 totals 16 residues. Trimming removed 5 bases from V and 2 bases from J; junction bases left unmatched: 9. The germline V gene encodes CDR1 ENHRY and CDR2 SYGVKD. CDR3 coding DNA: TGTGCCATCAGTTACAACCCCGGGACAGGCAATCAGCCCCAGCATTTT. It yields the protein CAISYNPGTGNQPQHF.

Details on this clonotype: This may stem from a read error, because a much larger clone lies one nucleotide away. V usage is TRBV7-9 and J usage is TRBJ2-3; 7 bases map to TRBD1. The junction had 22 bases not matched to a gene; V was cut back by 6 bases and J by 10 bases. CDR3 size: 17 residues. Germline assignment: CDR1 SEHNR and CDR2 FQNEAQ (reference sequence). The CDR3 here is CASSPRDSTKEGDPQYF. CDR3 sequence (DNA): TGTGCCAGCAGTCCCCGGGACAGTACCAAAGAAGGGGATCCGCAGTATTTT.

This clonotype was counted only a few times. This chain joins TRBV5-4 and TRBJ2-7; 10 nucleotides line up with TRBD2. V lost 0 bases to trimming and J lost 2 bases; unmatched junction nucleotides: 5. CDR1 and CDR2 (germline): SGHNT, YYREEE (reference sequence). The length of the CDR3 is 16 residues. CDR3 region: CASSLAGSGRAYEQYF. The CDR3 DNA follows: TGTGCCAGCAGCTTGGCCGGCAGCGGGAGGGCCTACGAGCAGTACTTC.

This clonotype was detected many times. The CDR3 coding sequence is TGTGCCACCAGCCCAAGTACCCGGGGGATCGACGAGCAGTACTTC. Translating it yields CATSPSTRGIDEQYF. The chain uses TRBV15 and TRBJ2-7, with a possible D match to TRBD2 (6 bases). Germline V lookup: CDR1 LNHNV, CDR2 YYDKDF (reference sequence). Trimming took 5 bases from V and 5 from J, leaving 19 bases between them. The CDR3 extends over 15 amino acids. The full variable domain, rest sourced from reference TRBV15 and TRBJ2-7, is DAMVIQNPRYQVTQFGKPVTLSCSQTLNHNVMYWYQQKSSQAPKLLFHYYDKDFNNEADTPDNFQSRRPNTSFCFLDIRSPGLGDTAMYLCATSPSTRGIDEQYFGPGTRLTVT.

The table lists this clonotype with many counts. This chain connects TRBV19 to TRBJ2-5, with 8 positions matching TRBD2. Germline V gives CDR1 LNHDA, CDR2 SQIVND (reference sequence). The CDR3 has 17 residues. V shed 1 base, J shed 4 bases, and the junction held 11 bases outside the gene matches. The CDR3: CASSIASSGMVRETQYF. The CDR3 region has the DNA TGTGCCAGTAGTATAGCGAGTAGCGGGATGGTACGAGAGACCCAGTACTTC.

This clonotype was observed at least ten times. The J gene is TRBJ1-2, the V gene TRBV7-8; the D is unclear. CDR1 SGHVS and CDR2 FQNEAQ come from the germline V gene. This CDR3 is 17 amino acids long. V was trimmed by 4 bases and J by 0 bases, leaving 18 bases between them. The CDR3 sequence is CASSSRNVGRANYGYTF. The CDR3 coding sequence is TGTGCCAGCAGCTCCCGTAATGTAGGGCGAGCTAACTATGGCTACACCTTC.

Only one count was recorded for this clonotype. A clone one base away is much larger, so this may be a read error. This chain joins TRBV12-3 or TRBV12-4 and TRBJ2-3; TRBD2 agrees at 16 bases. The CDR3 is 15 residues long. V lost 6 bases to trimming and J lost 5 bases; unmatched junction nucleotides: 2. For the CDR3, the DNA is TGTGCCAGCAGCGGGACTAGCGGGAGGGGAGATACGCAGTATTTT. Protein: CASSGTSGRGDTQYF.